Listed below are T cell receptor beta chains from one sample, sequenced in a study of control samples from healthy donors and cancer patients. Assay: immunoSEQ multiplex PCR; the TCRdb copy retains only in-frame clones and omits some. This repertoire shows 100,000 or so clones, about 83% found once; its top ten account for about 13%. Sequencing was carried out using blood. Source of these receptors: a woman in her fifties or sixties in good health. The conserved cysteine and the conserved F or W are not part of the CDR3 here. The D gene is left open where the match is weak. Clone size appears in some rows only: once, few, many, or a class for an expanded clone.

CDR3aa,d_gene,j_gene,v_gene,len,abundance
ASSSDRVGSPLH,TRBD1,TRBJ1-6,TRBV6-6,12,NA
ASQRGLNTEAF,NA,TRBJ1-1,TRBV21-1,11,NA
ASSQGALGDTQY,NA,TRBJ2-3,TRBV3-1/TRBV3-2,12,once
ASSQTPPGANGYT,NA,TRBJ1-2,TRBV4-1,13,NA
ASSSQAGYGYT,NA,TRBJ1-2,TRBV11-2,11,NA
ASSVRDRAFGTQY,TRBD1,TRBJ2-3,TRBV13,13,few
ASSPGQGGYQPQH,TRBD1,TRBJ1-5,TRBV6-5,13,NA
SVEALSGSVYEQY,NA,TRBJ2-7,TRBV29-1,13,NA
ASSSQGTNEKLF,NA,TRBJ1-4,TRBV7-8,12,NA
ASSVGDLRYGYT,NA,TRBJ1-2,TRBV9,12,NA
ASSLYRGHGGYT,TRBD1,TRBJ1-2,TRBV27,12,NA
AWKLSGANVLT,NA,TRBJ2-6,TRBV30,11,NA
ASRSGQGLTGELF,TRBD1,TRBJ2-2,TRBV27,13,NA
ASSLDHQGAQY,NA,TRBJ2-5,TRBV7-2,11,NA
ASSLGTYEQY,NA,TRBJ2-7,TRBV5-1,10,NA
ASSRGATEAF,NA,TRBJ1-1,TRBV9,10,NA
ASAEIWEQY,NA,TRBJ2-7,TRBV12-5,9,NA
ASSQDLAGGYEQY,TRBD2,TRBJ2-7,TRBV4-2,13,NA
ASSLNRVTYEQY,NA,TRBJ2-7,TRBV3-1/TRBV3-2,12,NA
SVKQGGTEAF,TRBD1,TRBJ1-1,TRBV29-1,10,NA
ASSPSTGGMNTEAF,NA,TRBJ1-1,TRBV5-1,14,NA
ASSAFTRGTEAF,NA,TRBJ1-1,TRBV9,12,NA
ASRPGTGDQPQH,TRBD1,TRBJ1-5,TRBV5-1,12,few
ASSLALGTGGYEQY,TRBD1,TRBJ2-7,TRBV7-8,14,NA
ASSNRGLAGGRSTDTQY,NA,TRBJ2-3,TRBV21-1,17,once
ASSRQGLGEAF,TRBD1,TRBJ1-1,TRBV11-2,11,few
ASSIQGRQPQH,NA,TRBJ1-5,TRBV19,11,NA
ASSLGAGRGEQF,TRBD2,TRBJ2-1,TRBV27,12,NA
ASSSRAGANTGELF,TRBD2,TRBJ2-2,TRBV7-2,14,NA
ASSQSWNTGELF,NA,TRBJ2-2,TRBV13,12,NA
ASSLAVGKSYGYT,NA,TRBJ1-2,TRBV5-1,13,NA
ASSSGTVYGYT,NA,TRBJ1-2,TRBV28,11,NA
ASSRSGRDHNEQF,TRBD2,TRBJ2-1,TRBV4-2,13,once